Below are 4 T cell receptor beta chains sequenced from a single sample in a study of cytomegalovirus exposure and HLA in healthy donors. The PCR was carried out with 60 Vbeta primers and 13 Jbeta primers. Clones were sequenced by immunoSEQ multiplex PCR, and TCRdb holds only the in-frame ones, with some missing. The sample has 150,000 to 200,000 clones; about four fifths are singletons. Sequencing input: PBMCs. The receptors were gathered from a girl aged 10 to 17 in good health and CMV-seropositive.

The sample holds one count of this clone. The V and J genes are TRBV2 and TRBJ2-1; TRBD2 matches at 7 bases. The CDR3 sequence is 13 residues long. The germline gives CDR1 SNHLY, CDR2 FYNNEI. Trimming cost V 8 bases and J 11 bases; bases outside gene matches: 12. For the CDR3, the DNA is TGTGCCAGCGGGGGGGAGAGCGGATTCAAGCAGTTCTTC. As protein: CASGGESGFKQFF.

The J gene is TRBJ1-1, the V gene TRBV9; D may be TRBD1 (5 bases). Germline CDR1 reads SGDLS; CDR2 reads YYNGEE. This CDR3 is built from 16 residues. Trimming removed 0 bases from V and 0 bases from J, with 12 bases in between. The CDR3 nucleotides read TGTGCCAGCAGCGTAGGAGTGGGGGGTATGAACACTGAAGCTTTCTTT. This gives the protein CASSVGVGGMNTEAFF.

J is TRBJ1-1 and V is TRBV2; D possibly corresponds to TRBD1 (5 bases). V gave up 6 bases and J gave up 3 bases, with 14 bases separating them. The germline V gene encodes CDR1 SNHLY and CDR2 FYNNEI. CDR3 size: 14 residues. The chain's CDR3 is CASSPTWGDTEAFF. Written as DNA, the CDR3 is TGTGCCAGCAGCCCAACCTGGGGGGACACTGAAGCTTTCTTT.

The chain is built from TRBV6-1 and TRBJ1-4; 7 nucleotides line up with TRBD1. V dropped 3 bases and J dropped 2; count of bases not matched to a gene: 6. Germline assignment: CDR1 MNHNS and CDR2 SASEGT. The CDR3 contains 16 residues. CDR3 region: CASSDKNRGTNEKLFF. DNA for the CDR3: TGTGCCAGCAGTGACAAGAACAGGGGCACTAATGAAAAACTGTTTTTT.